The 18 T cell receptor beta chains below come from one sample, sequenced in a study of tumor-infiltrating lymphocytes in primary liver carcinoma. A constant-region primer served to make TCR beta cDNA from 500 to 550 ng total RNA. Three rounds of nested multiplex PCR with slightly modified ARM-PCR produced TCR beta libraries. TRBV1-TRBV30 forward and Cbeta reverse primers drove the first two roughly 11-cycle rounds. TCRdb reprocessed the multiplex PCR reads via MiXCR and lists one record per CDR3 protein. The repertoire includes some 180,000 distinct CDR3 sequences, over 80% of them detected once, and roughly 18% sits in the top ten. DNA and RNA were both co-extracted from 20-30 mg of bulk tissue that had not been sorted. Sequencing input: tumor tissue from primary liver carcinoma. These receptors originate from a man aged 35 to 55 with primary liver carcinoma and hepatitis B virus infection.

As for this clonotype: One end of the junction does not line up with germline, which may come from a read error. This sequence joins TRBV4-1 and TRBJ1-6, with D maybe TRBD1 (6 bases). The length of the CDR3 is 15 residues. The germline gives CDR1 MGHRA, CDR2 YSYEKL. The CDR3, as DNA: TGCGCCAGCAACCAAGATAACACAGGGAATTCACCCCTCCACTTT. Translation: CASNQDNTGNSPLHF.

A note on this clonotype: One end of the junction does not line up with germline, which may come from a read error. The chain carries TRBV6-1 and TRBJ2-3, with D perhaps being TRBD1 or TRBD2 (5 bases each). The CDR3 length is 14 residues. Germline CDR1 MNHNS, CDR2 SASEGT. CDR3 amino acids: CASNLPLGADTQYF. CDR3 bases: TGTGCTAGCAATTTACCCCTCGGGGCAGATACTCAGTATTTT.

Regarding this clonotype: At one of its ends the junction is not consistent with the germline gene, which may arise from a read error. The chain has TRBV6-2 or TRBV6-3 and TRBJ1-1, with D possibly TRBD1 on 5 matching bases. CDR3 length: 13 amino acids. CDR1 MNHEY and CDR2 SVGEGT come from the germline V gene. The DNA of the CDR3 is TGTGCCAGCCGACTGACAGAAAACATTGAAGTTTTCTTT. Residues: CASRLTENIEVFF.

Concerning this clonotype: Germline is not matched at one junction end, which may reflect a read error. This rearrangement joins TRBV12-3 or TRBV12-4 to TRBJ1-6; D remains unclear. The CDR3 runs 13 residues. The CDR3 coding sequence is TGTGACAGCTCATTGGGTGGGAATTCACCCCTCCTCTTT. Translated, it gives CDSSLGGNSPLLF.

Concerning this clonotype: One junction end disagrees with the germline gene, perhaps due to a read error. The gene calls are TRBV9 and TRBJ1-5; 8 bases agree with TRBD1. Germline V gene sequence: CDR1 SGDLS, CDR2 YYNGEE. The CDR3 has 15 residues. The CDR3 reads CASSSQGGLGQPQHF. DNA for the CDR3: TGTGCCAGCAGCTCACAGGGGGGATTAGGTCAGCCACAGCATTTT.

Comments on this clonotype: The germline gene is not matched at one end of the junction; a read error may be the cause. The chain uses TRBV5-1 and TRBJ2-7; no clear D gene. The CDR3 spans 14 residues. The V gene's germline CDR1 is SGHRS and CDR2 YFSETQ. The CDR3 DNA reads TGCGTCAGCAGCTTGCTGCAGGACCACGGCGAGCAGTACTTC. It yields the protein CVSSLLQDHGEQYF.

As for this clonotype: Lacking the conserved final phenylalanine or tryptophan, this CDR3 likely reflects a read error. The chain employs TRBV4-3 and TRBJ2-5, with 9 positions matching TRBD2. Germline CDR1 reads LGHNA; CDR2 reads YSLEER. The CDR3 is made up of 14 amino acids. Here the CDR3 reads CANSQTTSGETQYL. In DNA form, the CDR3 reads TGCGCCAACAGCCAGACGACTAGCGGAGAGACCCAGTACCTC.

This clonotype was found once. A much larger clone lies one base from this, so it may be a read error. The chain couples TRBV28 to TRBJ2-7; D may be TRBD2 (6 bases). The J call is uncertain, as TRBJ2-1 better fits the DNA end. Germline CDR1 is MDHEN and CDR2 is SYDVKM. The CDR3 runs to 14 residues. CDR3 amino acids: CAILLRAGWNEQFF. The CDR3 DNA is TGTGCCATACTACTGAGGGCGGGATGGAACGAGCAGTTCTTC.

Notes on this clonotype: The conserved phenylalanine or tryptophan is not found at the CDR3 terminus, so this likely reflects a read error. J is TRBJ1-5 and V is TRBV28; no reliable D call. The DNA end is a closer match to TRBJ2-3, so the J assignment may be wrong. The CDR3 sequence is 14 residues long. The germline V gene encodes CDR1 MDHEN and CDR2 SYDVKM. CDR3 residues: CASSFHGATQPQYL. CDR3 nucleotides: TGCGCCAGCAGTTTCCACGGAGCTACTCAGCCCCAGTATCTT.

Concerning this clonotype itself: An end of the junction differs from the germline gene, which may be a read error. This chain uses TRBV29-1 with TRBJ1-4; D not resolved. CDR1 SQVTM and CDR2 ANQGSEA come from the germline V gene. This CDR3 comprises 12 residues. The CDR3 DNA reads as TGCAGCGCTCAGTCCGTTATTGGAAAACTTTTTTTT. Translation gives CSAQSVIGKLFF.

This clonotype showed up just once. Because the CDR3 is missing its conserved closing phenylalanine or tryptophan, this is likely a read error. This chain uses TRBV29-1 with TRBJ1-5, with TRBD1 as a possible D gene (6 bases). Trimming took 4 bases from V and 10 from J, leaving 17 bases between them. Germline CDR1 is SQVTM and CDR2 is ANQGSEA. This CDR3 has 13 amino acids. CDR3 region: CSVVGQINHPQHS. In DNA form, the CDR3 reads TGCAGCGTTGTCGGACAGATCAACCACCCCCAGCATTCT.

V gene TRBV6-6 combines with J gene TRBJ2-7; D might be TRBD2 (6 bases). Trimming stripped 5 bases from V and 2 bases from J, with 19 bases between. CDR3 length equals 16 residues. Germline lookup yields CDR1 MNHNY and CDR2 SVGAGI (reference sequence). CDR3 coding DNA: TGTGCCAGCAGTCATCGAGAAGGAGGGCCTACCTACGAGCAGTACTTC. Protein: CASSHREGGPTYEQYF.

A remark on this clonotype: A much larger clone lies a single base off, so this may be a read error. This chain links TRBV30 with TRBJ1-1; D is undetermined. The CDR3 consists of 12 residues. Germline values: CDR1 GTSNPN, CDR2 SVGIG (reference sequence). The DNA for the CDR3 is TGTGCCTGGAGTGTAGGCCGCCCTGAAACTTTCTTT. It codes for CAWSVGRPETFF.

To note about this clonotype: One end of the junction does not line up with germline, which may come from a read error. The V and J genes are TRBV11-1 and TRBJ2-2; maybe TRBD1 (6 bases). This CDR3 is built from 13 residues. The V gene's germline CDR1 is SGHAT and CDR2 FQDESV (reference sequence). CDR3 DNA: TGTGGCAGCAGCTTTTGGGACACCGGGGAGTTGTTTTTC. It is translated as CGSSFWDTGELFF.

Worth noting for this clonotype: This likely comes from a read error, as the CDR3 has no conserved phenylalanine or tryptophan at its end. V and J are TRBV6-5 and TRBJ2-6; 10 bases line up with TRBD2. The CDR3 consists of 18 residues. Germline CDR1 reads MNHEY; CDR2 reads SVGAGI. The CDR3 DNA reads TGTGACAGCAGTTACATTCCTAGCGGGGGTACTGGGGCCAACGTCCTGACTTCC. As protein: CDSSYIPSGGTGANVLTS.

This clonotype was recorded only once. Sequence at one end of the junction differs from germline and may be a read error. CDR3 loop: CASSSRWLNARKQYF. CDR3 coding DNA: TGCGCCAGCAGCTCCAGATGGCTTAACGCGCGCAAGCAGTACTTC. The V call is TRBV11-2, the J call TRBJ2-7; D is undetermined. Germline lookup yields CDR1 SGHAT and CDR2 FQNNGV. The CDR3 has 15 residues.

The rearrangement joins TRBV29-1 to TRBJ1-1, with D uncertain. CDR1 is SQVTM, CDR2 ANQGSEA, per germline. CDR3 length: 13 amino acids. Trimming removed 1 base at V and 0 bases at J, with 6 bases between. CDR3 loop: CSVEAGMNTEAFF. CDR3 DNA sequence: TGCAGCGTTGAAGCAGGCATGAACACTGAAGCTTTCTTT.

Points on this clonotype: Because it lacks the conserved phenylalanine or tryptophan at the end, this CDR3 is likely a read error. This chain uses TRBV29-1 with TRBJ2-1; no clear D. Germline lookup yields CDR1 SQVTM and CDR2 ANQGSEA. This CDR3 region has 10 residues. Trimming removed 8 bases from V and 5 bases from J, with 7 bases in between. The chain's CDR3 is CSIGNNEQFL. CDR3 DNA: TGCAGCATTGGTAACAATGAGCAGTTCCTC.